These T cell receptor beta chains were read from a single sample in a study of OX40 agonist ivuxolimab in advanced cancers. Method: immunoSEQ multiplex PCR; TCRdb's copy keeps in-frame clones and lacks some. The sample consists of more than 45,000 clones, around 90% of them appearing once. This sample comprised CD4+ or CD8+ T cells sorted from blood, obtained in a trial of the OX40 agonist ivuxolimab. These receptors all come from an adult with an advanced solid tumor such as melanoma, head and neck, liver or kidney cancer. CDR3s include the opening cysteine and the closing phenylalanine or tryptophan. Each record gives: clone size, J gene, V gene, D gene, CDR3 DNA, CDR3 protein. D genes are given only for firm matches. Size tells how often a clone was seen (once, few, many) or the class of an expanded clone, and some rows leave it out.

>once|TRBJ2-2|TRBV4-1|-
TGCGCCAGCAGCCGCGGGGCCCTGAACACCGGGGAGCTGTTTTTT
CASSRGALNTGELFF
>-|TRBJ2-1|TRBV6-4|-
TGTGCCAGCAGTAAAGGATATGGGGGGGCCGCTGAGCAGTTCTTC
CASSKGYGGAAEQFF
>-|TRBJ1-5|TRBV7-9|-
TGTGCCAGCAGCCTGGCGGGGGATCAGCCCCAGCATTTT
CASSLAGDQPQHF
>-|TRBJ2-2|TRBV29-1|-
TGCAGCGTTGATCCGGGCGGTAACACCGGGGAGCTGTTTTTT
CSVDPGGNTGELFF
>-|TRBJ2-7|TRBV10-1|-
TGCGCCAGCAGTAGGGAAAGGGAGTTGGTACACGAGCAGTACTTC
CASSRERELVHEQYF
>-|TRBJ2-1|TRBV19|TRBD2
TGTGCCAGTCCTCCGGGGGGGCATCCCCTTAACAATGAGCAGTTCTTC
CASPPGGHPLNNEQFF
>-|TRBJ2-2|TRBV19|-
TGTGCCAGTAGTTTGACAGCTAACACCGGGGAGCTGTTTTTT
CASSLTANTGELFF
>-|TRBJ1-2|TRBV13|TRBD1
TGTGCCAGCAGCCCGGGCAGGGGGAACTATGGCTACACCTTC
CASSPGRGNYGYTF
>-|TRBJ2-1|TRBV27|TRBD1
TGTGCCAGCAAATTCCGGGACAGGCCTTACGGTGAGCAGTTCTTC
CASKFRDRPYGEQFF
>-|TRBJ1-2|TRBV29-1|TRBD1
TGCAGCGTTGAACTGGACAGGGGTTATGGCTACACCTTC
CSVELDRGYGYTF
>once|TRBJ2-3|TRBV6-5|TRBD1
TGTGCCAGCAGCCCCGGACAGGTTTCCCGATATACGCAGTATTTT
CASSPGQVSRYTQYF
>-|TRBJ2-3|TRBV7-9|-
TGTGCCAGCAGGGGGGGAGGACGCCAGGATACGCAGTATTTT
CASRGGGRQDTQYF
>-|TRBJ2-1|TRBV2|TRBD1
TGTGCCAGCAGTGAAGACTCTGGCAGGGGGCTCCTATACAATGAGCAGTTCTTC
CASSEDSGRGLLYNEQFF
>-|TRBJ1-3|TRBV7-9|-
TGTGCCAGCAGCTTATTAGGTCTTGGGAGGCGCTCCTCTGGAAACACCATATATTTT
CASSLLGLGRRSSGNTIYF
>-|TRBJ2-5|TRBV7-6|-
TGTGCCAGCAGCTTAAAGGGGAAGATCCAGTACTTC
CASSLKGKIQYF
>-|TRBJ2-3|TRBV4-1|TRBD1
TGCGCCAGCAGCCAAGAAGGAACAGGGGGCGGTATGCAGTATTTT
CASSQEGTGGGMQYF
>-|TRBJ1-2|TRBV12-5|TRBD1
TGTGCTAGTGGTCCGGGGACAGACACCTATGGCTACACCTTC
CASGPGTDTYGYTF
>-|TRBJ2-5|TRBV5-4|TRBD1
TGTGCCAGCAGCTTAACACAGGGGGCAGGAGAGACCCAGTACTTC
CASSLTQGAGETQYF
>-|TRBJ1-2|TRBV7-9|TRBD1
TGTGCCAGCAGCTTAGGCCAAGGCACAGGGGAAGACTATGGCTACACCTTC
CASSLGQGTGEDYGYTF
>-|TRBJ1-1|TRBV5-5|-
TGTGCCAGCAGCTTGGGTATAACTGAAGCTTTCTTT
CASSLGITEAFF
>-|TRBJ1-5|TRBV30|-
TGTGCCTGGAGTGCCGGGAGCAATCAGCCCCAGCATTTT
CAWSAGSNQPQHF
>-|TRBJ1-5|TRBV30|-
TGTGCCTGGGGCGGGGGGGATCAGCCCCAGCATTTT
CAWGGGDQPQHF
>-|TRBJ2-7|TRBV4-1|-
TGCGCCAGCAGCCGGGGACACCCCTCCTACGAGCAGTACTTC
CASSRGHPSYEQYF
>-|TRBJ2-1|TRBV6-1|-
TGTGCCAGCATATCATGGGAACGGGAGCAGTTCTTC
CASISWEREQFF
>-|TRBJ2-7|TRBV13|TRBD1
TGTGCCAGCAGCTCCCCCGGGACAGGGGAGGGCGAGCAGTACTTC
CASSSPGTGEGEQYF
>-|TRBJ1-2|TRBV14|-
TGTGCCAGCAGCCAAGATCAGGGCGCGCACTATGGCTACACCTTC
CASSQDQGAHYGYTF
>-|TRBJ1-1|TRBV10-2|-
TGCGCCAGCAGTGATCCAAGGAACACTGAAGCTTTCTTT
CASSDPRNTEAFF
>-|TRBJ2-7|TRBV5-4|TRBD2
TGTGCCAGCAGCCGAGGACTAGCGAGGTCCTACGAGCAGTACTTC
CASSRGLARSYEQYF
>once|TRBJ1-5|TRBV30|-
TGTGCCTGGAGTGTTGACAGCTACAATCAGCCCCAGCATTTT
CAWSVDSYNQPQHF
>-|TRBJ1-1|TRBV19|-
TGTGCCAGTAGTAGTCAGGATGCGAACACTGAAGCTTTCTTT
CASSSQDANTEAFF
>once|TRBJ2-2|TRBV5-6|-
TGTGCCAGCAGCTTGAGGAGGGGGCAGGGGCCTCGAGGCACCGGGGAGCTGTTTTTT
CASSLRRGQGPRGTGELFF
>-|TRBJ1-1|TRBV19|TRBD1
TGTGCCAGTAGCTGGGGACAGGGAAGGACTGAAGCTTTCTTT
CASSWGQGRTEAFF
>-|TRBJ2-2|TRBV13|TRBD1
TGTGCCAGCACCCCGGACAGGGGGCAGGCCGGGGAGCTGTTTTTT
CASTPDRGQAGELFF
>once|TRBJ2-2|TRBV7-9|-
TGTGCCAGCAGCCCGGCCCGGGAGCTGTTTTTT
CASSPARELFF
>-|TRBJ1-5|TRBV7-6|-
TGTGCCAGCAGCTACGCGAATCAGCCCCAGCATTTT
CASSYANQPQHF
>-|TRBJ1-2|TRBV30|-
TGTGCCTGGAGTGTAATGGGTTTGGATGGCTACACCTTC
CAWSVMGLDGYTF
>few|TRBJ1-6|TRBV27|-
TGTGCCAGCAGTTTAGCCCTCCAGGAGAGGAATTCACCCCTCCACTTT
CASSLALQERNSPLHF
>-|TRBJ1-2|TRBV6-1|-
TGTGCCAGCAGTGAAGGATCGGTCAACTATGGCTACACCTTC
CASSEGSVNYGYTF
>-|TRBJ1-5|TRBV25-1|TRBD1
TGTGCCAGCAGTCTACAGGGGTCCAATCAGCCCCAGCATTTT
CASSLQGSNQPQHF
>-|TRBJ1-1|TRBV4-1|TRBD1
TGCGCCAGCAGCCAAGAACACAGGGGGGAAGCTTTCTTT
CASSQEHRGEAFF
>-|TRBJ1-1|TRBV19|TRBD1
TGTGCCAGTAGCATGGACAGGAGTATGAACACTGAAGCTTTCTTT
CASSMDRSMNTEAFF
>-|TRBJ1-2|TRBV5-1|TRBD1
TGCGCCAGCAGCTTGGGAGGGGGCGACGGCTACACCTTC
CASSLGGGDGYTF
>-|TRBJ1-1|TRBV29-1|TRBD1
TGCAGCGTCGCCTCCGCCGGGACAGTGAACACTGAAGCTTTCTTT
CSVASAGTVNTEAFF
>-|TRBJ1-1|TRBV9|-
TGTGCCAGCAGCGCCGGGGGCATTCTTGGGTCGAAGAACACTGAAGCTTTCTTT
CASSAGGILGSKNTEAFF
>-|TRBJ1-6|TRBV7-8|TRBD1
TGTGCCAGCAGCTTAGCGGGGACAGTGTATAATTCACCCCTCCACTTT
CASSLAGTVYNSPLHF
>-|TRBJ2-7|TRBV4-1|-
TGCGCCAGCAGTAACCGGGACACCGGAACCTACGAGCAGTACTTC
CASSNRDTGTYEQYF
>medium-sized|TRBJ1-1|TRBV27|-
TGTGCCAGCAGCCCACTACAGGCTTACATTATGAACACTGAAGCTTTCTTT
CASSPLQAYIMNTEAFF
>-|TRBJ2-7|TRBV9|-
TGTGCCAGCAGCGTAGGGATGTACTCCTACGAGCAGTACTTC
CASSVGMYSYEQYF
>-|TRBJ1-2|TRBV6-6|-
TGTGCCAGCAGTTACACCGACAGTTCTTCCGAGGGCTACACCTTC
CASSYTDSSSEGYTF